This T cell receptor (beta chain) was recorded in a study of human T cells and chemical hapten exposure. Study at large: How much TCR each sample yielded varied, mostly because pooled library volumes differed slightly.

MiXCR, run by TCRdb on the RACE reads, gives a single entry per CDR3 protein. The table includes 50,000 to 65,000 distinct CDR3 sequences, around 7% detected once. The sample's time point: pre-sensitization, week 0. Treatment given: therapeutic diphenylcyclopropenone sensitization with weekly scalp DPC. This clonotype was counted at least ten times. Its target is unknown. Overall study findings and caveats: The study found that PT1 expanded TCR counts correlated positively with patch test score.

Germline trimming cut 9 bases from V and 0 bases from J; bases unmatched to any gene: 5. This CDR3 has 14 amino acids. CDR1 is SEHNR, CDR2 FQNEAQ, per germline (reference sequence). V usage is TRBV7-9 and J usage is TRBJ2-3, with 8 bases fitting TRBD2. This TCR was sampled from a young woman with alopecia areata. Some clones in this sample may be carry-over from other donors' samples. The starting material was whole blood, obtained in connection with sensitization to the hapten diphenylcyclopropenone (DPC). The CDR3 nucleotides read TGTGCCAGAGACGGGGGGGCTAGCACAGATACGCAGTATTTT. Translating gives CARDGGASTDTQYF.